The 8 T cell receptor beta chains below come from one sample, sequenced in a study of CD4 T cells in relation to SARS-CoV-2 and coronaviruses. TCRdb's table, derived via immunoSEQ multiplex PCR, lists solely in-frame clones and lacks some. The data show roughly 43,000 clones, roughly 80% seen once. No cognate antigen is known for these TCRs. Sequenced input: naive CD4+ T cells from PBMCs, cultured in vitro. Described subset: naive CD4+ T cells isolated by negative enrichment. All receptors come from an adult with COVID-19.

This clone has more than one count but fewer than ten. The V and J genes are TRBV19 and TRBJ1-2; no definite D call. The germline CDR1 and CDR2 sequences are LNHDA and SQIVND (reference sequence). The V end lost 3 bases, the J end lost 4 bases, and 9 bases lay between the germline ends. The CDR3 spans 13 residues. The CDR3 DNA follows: TGTGCCAGTAGTATGGCCTCCCCCTATGGCTACACCTTC. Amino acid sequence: CASSMASPYGYTF.

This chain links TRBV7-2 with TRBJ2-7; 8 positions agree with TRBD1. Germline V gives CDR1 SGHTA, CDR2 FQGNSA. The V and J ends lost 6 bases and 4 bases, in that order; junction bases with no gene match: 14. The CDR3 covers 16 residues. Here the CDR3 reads CASSPTIGQGAYEQYF. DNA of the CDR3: TGTGCCAGCAGTCCCACTATCGGACAGGGCGCATACGAGCAGTACTTC. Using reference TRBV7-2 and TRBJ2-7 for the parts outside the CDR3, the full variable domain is GAGVSQSPSNKVTEKGKDVELRCDPISGHTALYWYRQSLGQGLEFLIYFQGNSAPDKSGLPSDRFSAERTGGSVSTLTIQRTQQEDSAVYLCASSPTIGQGAYEQYFGPGTRLTVT.

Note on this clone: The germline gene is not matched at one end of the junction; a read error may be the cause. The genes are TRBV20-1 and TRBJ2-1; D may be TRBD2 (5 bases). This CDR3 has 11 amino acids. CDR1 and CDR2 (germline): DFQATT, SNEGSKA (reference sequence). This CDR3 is CKAEATPQWLF. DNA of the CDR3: TGCAAGGCGGAGGCCACCCCCCAATGGCTCTTC.

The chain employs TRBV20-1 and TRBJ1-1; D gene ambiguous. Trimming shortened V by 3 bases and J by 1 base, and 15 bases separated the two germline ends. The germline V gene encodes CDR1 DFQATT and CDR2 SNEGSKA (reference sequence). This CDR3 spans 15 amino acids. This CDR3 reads CSASDPMVGNTEAFF. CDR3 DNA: TGCAGTGCTAGTGACCCCATGGTGGGGAACACTGAAGCTTTCTTT.

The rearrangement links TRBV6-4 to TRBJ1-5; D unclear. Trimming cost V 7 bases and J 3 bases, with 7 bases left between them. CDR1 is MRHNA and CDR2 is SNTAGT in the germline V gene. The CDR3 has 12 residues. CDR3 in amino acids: CASTKINQPQHF. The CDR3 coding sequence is TGTGCCAGCACGAAGATCAATCAGCCCCAGCATTTT.

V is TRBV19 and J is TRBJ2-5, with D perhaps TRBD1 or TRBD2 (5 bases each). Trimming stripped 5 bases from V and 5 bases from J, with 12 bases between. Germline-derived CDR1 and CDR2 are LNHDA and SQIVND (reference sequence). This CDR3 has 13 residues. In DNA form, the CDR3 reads TGTGCCAGTAGTGGGACCTCTCGGGAGACCCAGTACTTC. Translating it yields CASSGTSRETQYF.

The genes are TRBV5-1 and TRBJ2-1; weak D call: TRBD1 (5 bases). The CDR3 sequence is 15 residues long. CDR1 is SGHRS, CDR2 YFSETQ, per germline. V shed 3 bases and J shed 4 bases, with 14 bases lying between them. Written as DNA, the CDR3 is TGCGCCAGCAGCTCGGGTGGGGCCCAGTACAATGAGCAGTTCTTC. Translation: CASSSGGAQYNEQFF.

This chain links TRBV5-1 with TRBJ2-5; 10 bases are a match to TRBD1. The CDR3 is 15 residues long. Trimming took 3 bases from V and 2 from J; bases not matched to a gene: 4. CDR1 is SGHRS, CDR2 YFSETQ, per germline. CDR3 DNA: TGCGCCAGCAGCTCCGGGACAGGGGCACAAGAGACCCAGTACTTC. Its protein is CASSSGTGAQETQYF.